The rows below give T cell receptor beta chains drawn from one sample of a study of Ad26.COV2.S vaccination and SARS-CoV-2 variants. The protocol was immunoSEQ multiplex PCR, while the TCRdb copy is restricted to in-frame clones and leaves out a portion. The table includes roughly 350,000 clones, around 88% detected once. The sequenced sample was peripheral blood, obtained in a trial of Ad26.COV2.S vaccine versus placebo. The receptors were sampled from a person between 18 and 65 years old who received the Ad26.COV2.S COVID-19 vaccine or a placebo. Each CDR3 is given with its conserved first and last residue. A D gene is named only where the DNA matches it firmly. Some rows mark clone size as missing; the rest say once, few, many or name a class of expanded clone.

d_gene	v_gene	abundance	j_gene	CDR3aa	CDR3nt
NA	TRBV18	NA	TRBJ1-2	CASSAEDSPHGYTF	TGTGCCAGCTCAGCCGAGGACAGTCCTCATGGCTACACCTTC
NA	TRBV7-9	NA	TRBJ1-1	CASSSPIRTEAFF	TGTGCCAGCAGCTCACCGATTAGGACTGAAGCTTTCTTT
TRBD1	TRBV2	NA	TRBJ1-6	CASSEDRGSYNSPLHF	TGTGCCAGCAGTGAGGACAGGGGTTCCTATAATTCACCCCTCCACTTT
NA	TRBV9	once	TRBJ2-2	CASSVGFRTRTGELFF	TGTGCCAGCAGCGTAGGTTTCAGAACCAGGACCGGGGAGCTGTTTTTT
TRBD2	TRBV9	NA	TRBJ2-3	CASSVGASGRARDTQYF	TGTGCCAGCAGCGTAGGAGCTAGCGGGAGGGCTAGAGATACGCAGTATTTT
NA	TRBV19	once	TRBJ2-3	CASSMNFGRAGDTQYF	TGTGCCAGTAGTATGAATTTTGGCAGGGCAGGAGATACGCAGTATTTT
TRBD1	TRBV15	NA	TRBJ2-3	CATSLDRLRTDTQYF	TGTGCCACCAGCTTGGACAGGCTTAGGACAGATACGCAGTATTTT
NA	TRBV9	NA	TRBJ2-3	CASSVEGRGADTQYF	TGTGCCAGCAGCGTAGAGGGCAGGGGAGCAGATACGCAGTATTTT
NA	TRBV5-1	NA	TRBJ1-1	CASSAGLSQLRMNTEAFF	TGCGCCAGCAGCGCAGGACTTAGTCAACTTCGAATGAACACTGAAGCTTTCTTT
NA	TRBV25-1	NA	TRBJ2-3	CASSEGRGGDTQYF	TGTGCCAGCAGTGAGGGCAGGGGCGGAGATACGCAGTATTTT
NA	TRBV12-3/TRBV12-4	NA	TRBJ1-2	CASSLARYGYTF	TGTGCCAGCAGTTTGGCTCGCTATGGCTACACCTTC
NA	TRBV9	NA	TRBJ1-1	CASSVGIYTEAFF	TGTGCCAGCAGCGTAGGGATCTACACTGAAGCTTTCTTT
NA	TRBV6-4	NA	TRBJ2-1	CASSDSLSGEPNEQFF	TGTGCCAGCAGTGACTCTCTCTCCGGGGAACCTAATGAGCAGTTCTTC
TRBD1	TRBV19	medium-sized	TRBJ2-2	CASSKRQGATGELFF	TGTGCCAGTAGTAAGAGACAGGGGGCCACCGGGGAGCTGTTTTTT
TRBD2	TRBV2	NA	TRBJ2-3	CASSGLAGSGTDTQYF	TGTGCCAGCAGTGGTTTAGCGGGATCCGGCACAGATACGCAGTATTTT
NA	TRBV3-1/TRBV3-2	NA	TRBJ1-4	CASSQNQGSGEKLFF	TGTGCCAGCAGCCAAAACCAGGGGTCAGGGGAAAAACTGTTTTTT
TRBD2	TRBV7-2	many	TRBJ2-5	CASSLGLAETQYF	TGTGCCAGCAGCTTGGGACTAGCGGAGACCCAGTACTTC
NA	TRBV6-4	once	TRBJ1-2	CASSDPILQAANYGYTF	TGTGCCAGCAGTGATCCGATCCTACAGGCCGCTAACTATGGCTACACCTTC
NA	TRBV6-1	NA	TRBJ2-1	CASSDSLAPYNEQFF	TGTGCCAGCAGTGACAGTCTAGCGCCCTACAATGAGCAGTTCTTC
NA	TRBV25-1	NA	TRBJ2-2	CASSVLGTSNTGELFF	TGTGCCAGCAGTGTGCTCGGGACGTCGAACACCGGGGAGCTGTTTTTT
NA	TRBV9	NA	TRBJ2-3	CASSVGGVTDTQYF	TGTGCCAGCAGCGTTGGGGGCGTCACAGATACGCAGTATTTT
TRBD1	TRBV5-1	NA	TRBJ1-2	CASSLIGTDGYTF	TGCGCCAGCAGCTTGATAGGGACAGATGGCTACACCTTC
NA	TRBV5-6	few	TRBJ2-2	CASRVGSFTGELFF	TGTGCCAGCAGGGTTGGCAGTTTTACCGGGGAGCTGTTTTTT
NA	TRBV2	once	TRBJ2-3	CASSEKGGDWDTQYF	TGTGCCAGCAGTGAAAAGGGCGGGGACTGGGATACGCAGTATTTT
NA	TRBV2	NA	TRBJ1-2	CASSGDGTYGYTF	TGTGCCAGCAGTGGCGACGGAACCTATGGCTACACCTTC
NA	TRBV7-9	NA	TRBJ2-1	CASSSGAGSSGFGQFF	TGTGCCAGCAGCTCAGGGGCCGGGAGTTCGGGATTCGGGCAGTTCTTC
NA	TRBV6-5	NA	TRBJ1-2	CASSYEASYYGYTF	TGTGCCAGCAGTTACGAAGCAAGCTACTATGGCTACACCTTC
TRBD2	TRBV3-1/TRBV3-2	NA	TRBJ2-1	CASSYMPSGGPRNEQFF	TGTGCCAGCAGCTACATGCCGAGCGGGGGGCCAAGGAATGAGCAGTTCTTC
TRBD1	TRBV19	NA	TRBJ1-5	CASSRETGAYQPQHF	TGTGCCAGTAGCCGAGAAACAGGGGCTTACCAGCCCCAGCATTTT
NA	TRBV5-1	NA	TRBJ1-2	CASSREPTPTYGYTF	TGCGCCAGCAGCCGGGAGCCCACCCCTACCTATGGCTACACCTTC
NA	TRBV25-1	NA	TRBJ2-7	CASSDGTGYEQYF	TGTGCCAGCAGTGACGGTACGGGGTACGAGCAGTACTTC
NA	TRBV7-9	NA	TRBJ1-4	CASSSWRGEKLFF	TGTGCCAGCAGTAGTTGGAGGGGGGAAAAACTGTTTTTT
TRBD1	TRBV12-5	NA	TRBJ2-3	CASGFGQGTDTQYF	TGTGCTAGTGGTTTCGGACAGGGGACAGATACGCAGTATTTT
TRBD1	TRBV19	NA	TRBJ1-1	CASSIVGQEGTEAFF	TGTGCCAGTAGTATAGTGGGACAGGAGGGGACTGAAGCTTTCTTT
NA	TRBV6-5	few	TRBJ1-1	CASSYSGGRGTEAFF	TGTGCCAGCAGTTACTCGGGCGGCCGAGGCACTGAAGCTTTCTTT
NA	TRBV15	NA	TRBJ2-1	CATSSSLASQVAYEQFF	TGTGCCACCAGCAGTTCCCTCGCTAGCCAGGTAGCATATGAGCAGTTCTTC
NA	TRBV13	NA	TRBJ2-2	CASSLGMDTGELFF	TGTGCCAGCAGCTTAGGCATGGACACCGGGGAGCTGTTTTTT
NA	TRBV4-1	few	TRBJ1-5	CASSQGPVFRVNQPQHF	TGCGCCAGCAGCCAAGGGCCGGTTTTTCGGGTCAATCAGCCCCAGCATTTT
NA	TRBV10-1	NA	TRBJ1-5	CASSANYQPQHF	TGCGCCAGCAGTGCGAATTATCAGCCCCAGCATTTT
TRBD1	TRBV9	NA	TRBJ2-2	CASSVQDRRNTGELFF	TGTGCCAGCAGCGTACAGGACAGGAGAAACACCGGGGAGCTGTTTTTT
TRBD1	TRBV18	NA	TRBJ1-2	CASSPGLDRGFGNYGYTF	TGTGCCAGCTCACCAGGGCTGGACAGGGGATTCGGTAACTATGGCTACACCTTC
NA	TRBV28	NA	TRBJ2-3	CASSTPLEVTQYF	TGTGCCAGCAGTACCCCACTCGAAGTTACGCAGTATTTT
NA	TRBV5-6	NA	TRBJ1-2	CASTGGGEDGYTF	TGTGCCAGCACGGGGGGGGGCGAGGATGGCTACACCTTC
NA	TRBV9	NA	TRBJ2-3	CASSVVADTQYF	TGTGCCAGCAGCGTAGTGGCAGATACGCAGTATTTT
NA	TRBV7-9	NA	TRBJ1-2	CASSLVPVGYGYTF	TGTGCCAGCAGCTTAGTGCCGGTTGGCTATGGCTACACCTTC
NA	TRBV6-2/TRBV6-3	NA	TRBJ2-7	CASSYSTGAPNEQYF	TGTGCCAGCAGTTACTCGACGGGGGCGCCCAACGAGCAGTACTTC
NA	TRBV27	NA	TRBJ1-1	CASSLRRNTEAFF	TGTGCCAGCAGTTTACGCAGGAACACTGAAGCTTTCTTT
NA	TRBV27	NA	TRBJ1-1	CASSFGGFTEAFF	TGTGCCAGCAGTTTTGGAGGATTCACTGAAGCTTTCTTT
TRBD1	TRBV18	NA	TRBJ1-1	CASTRQGNVEAFF	TGTGCCAGCACCCGACAGGGTAACGTTGAAGCTTTCTTT
TRBD1	TRBV5-1	NA	TRBJ1-6	CASSPRAGQGISPLHF	TGCGCCAGCAGCCCACGAGCTGGACAGGGGATTTCACCCCTCCACTTT
NA	TRBV15	NA	TRBJ2-1	CATSRQGGEQFF	TGTGCCACCAGCAGACAGGGTGGTGAGCAGTTCTTC
NA	TRBV6-5	NA	TRBJ1-1	CASSYSRGRPKTEAFF	TGTGCCAGCAGTTACTCGCGGGGCCGCCCGAAGACTGAAGCTTTCTTT
NA	TRBV20-1	NA	TRBJ1-1	CSASALAGTEAFF	TGCAGTGCTAGTGCCCTGGCCGGCACTGAAGCTTTCTTT
NA	TRBV7-7	once	TRBJ2-7	CASSLSGEEEQYF	TGTGCTAGCAGCTTATCAGGGGAGGAGGAACAGTACTTC
NA	TRBV12-3/TRBV12-4	NA	TRBJ2-7	CASSSLNRDEQYF	TGTGCCAGCAGTTCCCTCAATCGGGACGAGCAGTACTTC